A single sample is the source of the 17 T cell receptor beta chains below, sequenced in a study of blood T cell repertoires in COVID-19. Libraries were prepared by immunoSEQ multiplex PCR; TCRdb keeps only in-frame clonotypes and omits some of them. This sample has about 170,000 clones, with approximately 84% found just once. What was sequenced was peripheral blood. The source of these receptors is a woman of 80 years or more with acute or convalescent COVID-19.

This chain links TRBV4-1 with TRBJ2-7; 10 nucleotides align to TRBD1. With 3 bases clipped from V and 4 bases from J, the junction kept 6 bases outside the gene matches. Germline lookup yields CDR1 MGHRA and CDR2 YSYEKL. CDR3 length: 15 residues. CDR3 sequence reads: CASSHPGQGFYEQYF. The CDR3, as DNA: TGCGCCAGCAGCCATCCGGGACAGGGGTTTTACGAGCAGTACTTC.

This chain links TRBV5-6 with TRBJ2-6; D gene uncertain. Looked up from germline, CDR1 is SGHDT and CDR2 is YYEEEE. The V end lost 2 bases, the J end lost 4 bases, and 4 bases lay between the germline ends. CDR3 length equals 13 residues. DNA of the CDR3: TGTGCCAGCAGCTTACGGGGGGCCAACGTCCTGACTTTC. Protein sequence: CASSLRGANVLTF.

This clone was observed a single time. The genes are TRBV6-2 or TRBV6-3 and TRBJ1-1; 8 nucleotides agree with TRBD1. The CDR3 loop spans 16 amino acids. J lost 3 bases, V lost 0 bases, and 6 bases had no gene match. CDR1 and CDR2 (germline): MNHEY, SVGEGT. The CDR3 here is CASSYSVMTGDTEAFF. The CDR3 coding sequence is TGTGCCAGCAGTTACTCCGTCATGACAGGGGACACTGAAGCTTTCTTT.

The rearrangement uses TRBV3-1 (or the pseudogene TRBV3-2) and TRBJ1-2, with 7 positions matching TRBD1. The CDR3 extends over 16 amino acids. Germline lookup yields CDR1 LGHDT and CDR2 YNNKEL (reference sequence). The V segment lost 2 bases and the J segment 5 bases; nucleotides outside the gene matches: 11. The CDR3 loop reads CASSQRDSRGPYGYTF. DNA of the CDR3: TGTGCCAGCAGCCAACGGGACAGCCGGGGGCCTTATGGCTACACCTTC.

The rearrangement links TRBV27 to TRBJ2-7; D possibly corresponds to TRBD2 (6 bases). The length of the CDR3 is 14 residues. Trimming removed 5 bases from V and 2 bases from J, with 13 bases in between. CDR1 is MNHEY and CDR2 is SMNVEV in the germline V gene (reference sequence). DNA of the CDR3: TGTGCCAGCAGTCCACGCTGGGGGGCCTACGAGCAGTACTTC. As protein: CASSPRWGAYEQYF.

This chain uses TRBV18 with TRBJ1-6; D might be TRBD1 (5 bases). Germline CDR1 and CDR2: KGHSH and LQKENI. The V end lost 3 bases, the J end lost 14 bases, and 14 bases lay between the germline ends. This CDR3 region has 13 residues. The CDR3: CASSPDQGKALHF. The CDR3 DNA reads as TGTGCCAGCTCACCGGACCAGGGAAAGGCCCTCCACTTT.

The chain carries TRBV7-9 and TRBJ1-1, with 11 bases that match TRBD1. The CDR3 is made up of 15 amino acids. The J segment lost 6 bases and the V segment lost 4 bases, leaving 7 bases of the junction unmatched. The germline gives CDR1 SEHNR, CDR2 FQNEAQ (reference sequence). The CDR3 nucleotides are TGTGCCAGCAGCTCTCCGGGACAGGGGGTGTCTGAAGCTTTCTTT. Its translation is CASSSPGQGVSEAFF.

This clone came up a few times. The rearrangement uses TRBV6-2 or TRBV6-3 and TRBJ1-2; TRBD1 might be the D (5 bases). Germline V gene sequence: CDR1 MNHEY, CDR2 SVGEGT. Trimming pared 5 bases from V and 3 bases from J, leaving 10 bases between. The CDR3 is 13 amino acids. The CDR3 loop is CASSPDRYYGYTF. The CDR3 bases are TGTGCCAGCAGTCCCGACAGATACTATGGCTACACCTTC.

The V call is TRBV5-1, the J call TRBJ2-1; D is possibly TRBD1 (5 bases). Germline V gene sequence: CDR1 SGHRS, CDR2 YFSETQ. The CDR3 extends over 15 amino acids. Trimming removed 3 bases at V and 0 bases at J, with 10 bases between. This CDR3 is CASSSRVSSYNEQFF. Here the CDR3 DNA reads TGCGCCAGCAGCTCCAGGGTTAGCTCCTACAATGAGCAGTTCTTC.

The V call is TRBV6-5, the J call TRBJ1-3; D is undetermined. This CDR3 is built from 13 residues. Germline values: CDR1 MNHEY, CDR2 SVGAGI. Trimming removed 7 bases at V and 0 bases at J, with 7 bases between. CDR3 nucleotides: TGTGCCAGCACTAGGAACTCTGGAAACACCATATATTTT. This encodes CASTRNSGNTIYF.

This chain uses TRBV4-2 with TRBJ2-5; TRBD1 might be the D (6 bases). V was shortened by 8 bases and J by 7 bases, with 17 bases between the two germline ends. In germline, CDR1 is LGHNA, CDR2 YNFKEQ. There are 13 residues in the CDR3. The CDR3 coding sequence is TGTGCCAGCTGCCCTGTGCTAGGGGGGACCCAGTACTTC. This sequence encodes CASCPVLGGTQYF.

The J gene is TRBJ2-3, the V gene TRBV5-4, with 11 bases that match TRBD1. CDR1 is SGHNT, CDR2 YYREEE, per germline (reference sequence). The V gene end was trimmed by 4 bases and the J gene end by 4 bases; junction bases not matched to a gene: 8. The CDR3 sequence is 16 residues long. In nucleotides, the CDR3 is TGTGCCAGCAGCATTGGGTGGGACAGGGGGTCAGATACGCAGTATTTT. Encoded protein: CASSIGWDRGSDTQYF.

The chain links TRBV5-1 to TRBJ2-2, with D unresolved. The CDR3 is 14 residues long. Germline V CDR1 and CDR2: SGHRS, YFSETQ. Trimming cost V 4 bases and J 4 bases, with 11 bases left between them. CDR3 residues: CASSAQVSTGELFF. The CDR3 region has the DNA TGCGCCAGCAGCGCGCAAGTGAGCACCGGGGAGCTGTTTTTT.

The chain couples TRBV5-1 to TRBJ2-1, with TRBD2 identical over 10 bases. Germline assignment: CDR1 SGHRS and CDR2 YFSETQ. The CDR3 contains 14 residues. V shed 7 bases, J shed 5 bases, and the junction held 6 bases outside the gene matches. This chain's CDR3 is CASSRTSGNNEQFF. The CDR3 DNA sequence: TGCGCCAGCTCCCGGACTAGCGGTAACAATGAGCAGTTCTTC. Full variable domain (missing parts from reference TRBV5-1 and TRBJ2-1): KAGVTQTPRYLIKTRGQQVTLSCSPISGHRSVSWYQQTPGQGLQFLFEYFSETQRNKGNFPGRFSGRQFSNSRSEMNVSTLELGDSALYLCASSRTSGNNEQFFGPGTRLTVL.

This clone appeared once. The chain combines TRBV5-1 with TRBJ2-2, with a weak D call TRBD1 (6 bases). V was cut by 1 base and J by 1 base, with 11 bases left in between. In germline, CDR1 is SGHRS, CDR2 YFSETQ. The CDR3 spans 16 residues. Here the CDR3 reads CASSLTGFMNTGELFF. The CDR3 DNA reads TGCGCCAGCAGCTTGACAGGGTTTATGAACACCGGGGAGCTGTTTTTT.

The genes are TRBV5-1 and TRBJ1-6; TRBD1 matches at 7 bases. CDR1 and CDR2 (germline): SGHRS, YFSETQ. Unmatched junction bases numbered 14, after V lost 4 bases and J lost 7 bases. The CDR3 runs 17 residues. The CDR3 DNA follows: TGCGCCAGCAGCCTGTGGCCCTCGACAGGGAGGAATTCACCCCTCCACTTT. Translating it yields CASSLWPSTGRNSPLHF.

This clone was picked up one time. The chain has TRBV5-1 and TRBJ2-7, with D possibly TRBD1 on 5 matching bases. This CDR3 is 13 amino acids long. V was cut by 2 bases and J by 6 bases, with 12 bases left in between. Germline CDR1 is SGHRS and CDR2 is YFSETQ. The CDR3 region is CASSLSQGAEQYF. In nucleotides, the CDR3 is TGCGCCAGCAGCTTATCCCAGGGTGCCGAGCAGTACTTC.